This entry features one TCR beta chain sequence. Its ends do not fully match the called genes, so a read error is possible. Alongside blood RNA obtained from unsorted whole blood, germline DNA was also extracted. This specimen comes from a study of tumor-infiltrating lymphocytes in primary liver carcinoma. CDR3 length: 13 amino acids. Per germline, CDR1 LNHDA and CDR2 SQIVND (reference sequence). Starting material of 500 to 600 ng total RNA yielded TCR beta cDNA via a constant-region primer. TCR beta libraries came from three nested multiplex PCR rounds using slightly modified ARM-PCR. Two initial PCR rounds of around 9 cycles each paired TRBV1-TRBV30 forward primers with a C-beta reverse primer. Using its own MiXCR run on the multiplex PCR reads, TCRdb lists one record per CDR3 protein. This sample has 300,000 to 400,000 distinct CDR3 sequences, with over 55% found just once.

V is TRBV19 and J is TRBJ1-2; TRBD1 aligns across 7 bases. The sequence derives from a middle-aged man with primary liver carcinoma and hepatitis B virus infection. Sequenced sample: peripheral blood. The CDR3 bases are TGTGCCAGTAGTTCCGGACAGGTCGGTGGCTATACCTTC. This gives the protein CASSSGQVGGYTF. The full variable domain, its missing parts supplied by reference TRBV19 and TRBJ1-2, is DGGITQSPKYLFRKEGQNVTLSCEQNLNHDAMYWYRQDPGQGLRLIYYSQIVNDFQKGDIAEGYSVSREKKESFPLTVTSAQKNPTAFYLCASSSGQVGGYTFGSGTRLTVV.